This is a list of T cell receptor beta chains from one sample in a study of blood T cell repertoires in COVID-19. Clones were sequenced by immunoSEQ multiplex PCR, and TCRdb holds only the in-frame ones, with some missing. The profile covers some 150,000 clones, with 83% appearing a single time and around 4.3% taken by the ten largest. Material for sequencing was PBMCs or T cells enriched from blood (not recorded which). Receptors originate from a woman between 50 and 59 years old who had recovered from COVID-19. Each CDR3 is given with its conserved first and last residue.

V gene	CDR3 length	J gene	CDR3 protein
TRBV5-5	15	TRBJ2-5	CASSAGTVLQETQYF
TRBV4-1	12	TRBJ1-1	CASSQQDRGAFF
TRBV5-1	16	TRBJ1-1	CASSPRDRGLGTEAFF
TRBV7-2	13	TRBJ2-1	CASSPRLDNEQFF
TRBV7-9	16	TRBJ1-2	CASSRGPELANYGYTF
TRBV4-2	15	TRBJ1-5	CASSTRQGPDQPQHF
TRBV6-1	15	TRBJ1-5	CASSDGTVYRQPQHF
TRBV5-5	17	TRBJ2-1	CASSLLYLLDRAHEQFF
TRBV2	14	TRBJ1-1	CASSELGANTEAFF
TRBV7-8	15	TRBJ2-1	CASSATGGPYNEQFF
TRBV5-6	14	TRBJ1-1	CASSLEGPYTEAFF
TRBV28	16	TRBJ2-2	CASSFGRVGPAGELFF
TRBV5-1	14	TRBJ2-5	CASSLAEPSETQYF
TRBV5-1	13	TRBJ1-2	CASSRDTNYGYTF
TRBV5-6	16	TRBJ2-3	CASSPNRGFRTDTQYF
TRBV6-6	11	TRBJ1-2	CASSGDKGYTF
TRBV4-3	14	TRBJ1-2	CASSQTGGDYGYTF
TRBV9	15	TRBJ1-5	CASSVSGVGNQPQHF
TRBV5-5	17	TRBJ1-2	CASSLDSRAGGYYGYTF
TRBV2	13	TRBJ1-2	CASWERQGDGYTF
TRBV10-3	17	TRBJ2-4	CAISPGTSEVAKNIQYF
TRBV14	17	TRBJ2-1	CASSQDYSWGAYNEQFF
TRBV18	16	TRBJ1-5	CASSVTGVASNQPQHF
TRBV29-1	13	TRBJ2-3	CSAGTGVTDTQYF
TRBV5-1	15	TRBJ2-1	CASSHGTGGRNEQFF
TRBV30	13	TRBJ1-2	CAWSQEGNYGYTF
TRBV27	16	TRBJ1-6	CASSPYGTGSLAPLHF
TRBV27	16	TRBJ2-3	CASSLKWGRDTDTQYF
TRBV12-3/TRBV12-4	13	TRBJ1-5	CASSVDRDQPQHF
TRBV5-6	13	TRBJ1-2	CASSQQGEDGYTF
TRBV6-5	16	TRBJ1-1	CASSYSGVGADTEAFF
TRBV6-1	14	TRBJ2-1	CASRVERSYNEQFF
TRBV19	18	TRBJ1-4	CASSAKGRGRGMDEKLFF
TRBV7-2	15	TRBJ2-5	CASSGGGVRRETQYF
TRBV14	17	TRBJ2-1	CASSPGLASHPYNEQFF
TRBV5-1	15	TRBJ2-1	CASSYGQTTYNEQFF
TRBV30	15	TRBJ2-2	CAWTLRDRSTGELFF
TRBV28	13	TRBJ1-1	CATNRGPGTEAFF
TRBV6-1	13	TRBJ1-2	CASSDRGGNGYTF